The clone carrying this T cell receptor beta chain was observed many times. CDR3 length: 15 residues. V was clipped by 6 bases and J by 2 bases; unmatched bases: 4. This sample was taken from a study of T cell repertoires in cytomegalovirus infection. TCRdb re-called the reads through MiXCR, storing one row per CDR3 protein. Of 490,000 or so distinct CDR3 sequences in the sample, approximately 10% are singletons; the top ten hold 10%. This chain links TRBV12-3 or TRBV12-4 with TRBJ2-1, with 10 bases matching TRBD2. The specimen sequenced was PBMCs. The receptor was isolated from a human donor in good health (CMV status not recorded). Some clones in this sample may be carry-over from other donors' samples. CDR3 sequence: CASSLSGGAYNEQFF. Here the CDR3 DNA reads TGTGCCAGCAGCTTAAGCGGGGGGGCCTACAATGAGCAGTTCTTC.